This TCR beta chain was sequenced for a study of cytomegalovirus exposure and HLA in healthy donors (dated by TCRdb to about 2017). At the level of the whole study: In an earlier analysis of fewer than 750 of the donors, approximately 260 Gb of sequence data and some 100 million unique TCR beta sequences from about 190 million T cells were reported. In addition to the first cohort of about 650 subjects, a separate validation cohort of 130 or so different subjects was used. Of the roughly 410 genotyped donors, 75% to 85% were placed in the genetic ancestry cluster associated with self-reported Caucasian donors. On average, roughly 250,000 unique TCR beta nucleotide sequences were sequenced per donor among 398 genotyped donors of the cohort, with 15% to 20% of those sequences being non-productive. Both class I and class II loci were covered by HLA typing, at four-digit resolution. Four to six DR-DQ haplotypes were handled as single units for association and clustering because linkage in the cohort was strong. An earlier analysis of more than 450 of the donors used high-throughput TCR beta sequencing to judge whether each TCR beta V gene segment behaved as functional or pseudogenic. The aim of the study was to test whether cataloging public T cell receptors could identify signatures of past pathogen exposure. A later analysis re-examined previously published TCR beta repertoires from roughly 720 donors and added high-resolution HLA genotyping to investigate patterns of TCR occurrence. A later genetic analysis used genome-wide SNP genotypes for about 55% of the 666 donors, treating that subset as a discovery cohort. Alongside the repertoire data, information on donor age, sex, ethnicity and CMV serostatus was compiled. Typing coverage varied by locus: roughly 629-640 donors for A, B, C, DRB1 and DQB1; some 520 for DQA1; about 570 for DPA1; around 490 for DPB1. Every discovery cohort repertoire had been produced on one sequencing platform. To predict cytomegalovirus infection status, the study brought together high-throughput TCR immunosequencing, statistical association of individual TCRs with disease status, and machine learning. Around 330 gigabases of sequencing data and around 85 million unique TCR sequences made up an early release that covered several hundred HLA-typed donors. Rather than drawing on any new phenotypic data, the later analysis identified candidate immune exposures from TCR beta sequences and the way those sequences occurred across donors. The study profiled the T cell repertoires of 500 to 800 subjects by immunosequencing and related them to cytomegalovirus serostatus.

The cohort was made up of 666 healthy bone marrow donors. At the time of sampling, every cohort member was nominally healthy, though immune exposures that went unrecorded were likely present. The donor tested CMV seropositive, placing the donor among the approximately 290 seropositive members of the cohort. A peripheral blood sample was collected from each donor, and TCR beta sequencing was performed on peripheral blood mononuclear cells. Genomic DNA extraction from the blood cell samples was performed with the Qiagen DNeasy Blood Extraction Kit. Details on this clone: Its antigen remains undetermined. Base quality data are lacking; no much larger clone is found one base away.

Overall study outcomes, separate from this receptor: The authors suggested that the approach could potentially be extended to other disease states and immunological phenotypes. A cluster of highly shared sequence variants was judged likely to be a technical artifact of the sequencing pipeline. At a false discovery rate of 0.05, a later analysis linked 16,951 TCR beta sequences to specific HLA alleles. In vitro tests confirmed that a few of the cytomegalovirus-associated TCR beta chains recognize cytomegalovirus antigens. CMV serostatus was the only immune exposure information available for the cohort. According to a later analysis, most CMV-associated TCR beta chains appeared to be HLA-restricted, and the HLA associations seemed to be driven largely by CMV exposure. A further reported finding was that TCR beta sequences accurately predicted the HLA-A and HLA-B alleles for most subjects in the first cohort. Because HLA typing was unavailable for some donors at each locus, only the typed subset was used in association tests. According to a later genetic analysis, donors in an Asian-associated ancestry cluster had fewer N-insertions in productive TCRs than the approximately 630-donor mean. In a later analysis, HLA-associated TCR beta chains showed more clonal expansion and lower generation probabilities than non-associated chains that were equally common. In a later analysis, several top co-occurrence clusters were reported to appear linked to parvovirus B19, influenza, CMV and Epstein-Barr virus. Correlated functional status among segregating V segments might be attributable to linkage disequilibrium, but an unknown experimental factor could not be ruled out. Roughly uniform sequencing depth across donors was assumed in presence/absence analyses, although this assumption may not hold. Most TCR sequences were seen in very few donors, while some public TCRs were found in many individuals. The cohort was sequenced for TCR beta chains only, and without alpha or paired-chain data the features that could be detected were limited. The classifier was reported to diagnose cytomegalovirus status with high specificity and sensitivity in both the original and validation cohorts. In a later analysis, the rate of TCR association differed among HLA loci, with DRB1 alleles having the most associated TCRs and HLA-C alleles having the fewest. The study gave a list of roughly 150 TCR beta chains associated with cytomegalovirus. Some IMGT-functional V segments, including TRBV6-2 and TRBV6-3, could not be distinguished by the 87-base-pair reads and were therefore excluded. In an earlier analysis of under 600 of the donors, most TCR beta V segments were observed in productive rearrangements about 87% or about 30% of the time, broadly matching IMGT annotations. Strong co-occurrence of HLA alleles, especially DR and DQ, made assigning TCR associations to individual alleles difficult. Because counts were too low, more than 15 rarely observed V segments, including chromosome 9 orphons, were left out of the earlier analysis of a few hundred of the donors. A later genetic analysis associated a missense DCLRE1C variant with V-gene and J-gene trimming of TCR beta chains, and an independent cohort replicated the association.

Germline trimming: 5 bases from V, 7 bases from J; junction bases outside gene matches: 9. There are 16 amino acids in the CDR3, from cysteine to phenylalanine inclusive. Only the CDR3 portion is preserved as DNA: 48 bases, with reading frame beginning at the first base. Looking up the germline V gene yields CDR1 SGHRS and CDR2 YFSETQ. Library preparation was by the immunoSEQ multiplex PCR assay. A mixture of 60 forward primers for TCR Vbeta segments and 13 reverse primers for TCR Jbeta segments was used in the multiplex PCR. A multiplex PCR assay on genomic DNA amplified the CDR3 region of rearranged TCR beta genes. The Illumina HiSeq System was used to sequence the amplified TCR beta libraries as 87-base-pair reads. Regarding the original processing steps: In a later analysis, tens of millions of unique TCR beta chains were counted across the roughly 670 repertoires, and roughly 9.9 million of these chains were shared by at least two donors. Raw reads were error-corrected and collapsed into unique sequences with a nearest-neighbor algorithm that merged closely related sequences to remove PCR and sequencing errors. CDR3 sequences were aligned to IMGT reference sequences to assign V, D and J gene segments. For a sequence to be retained, a match of at least six nucleotides was required to both a V gene segment and a J gene segment. Rearrangements were called productive when the CDR3 lacked stop codons and stayed in frame with V and J; all others were non-productive. CDR3 was defined by IMGT convention, running from the second conserved V-encoded cysteine to the conserved J-encoded phenylalanine. Sequences without an unambiguous match to a single V gene segment were excluded from the earlier analysis of over 500 of the donors. In an earlier analysis of several hundred of the donors, V segments were called functional above 56.7% productive rearrangements and were called segregating when the between-donor standard deviation exceeded 5%. A statistical classification framework was developed to diagnose cytomegalovirus status using the catalog of TCR beta chain sequences. V and J gene assignment, in a later analysis, came from comparing TCR nucleotide sequences with IMGT/GENE-DB human TR gene sequences. In a later analysis, CDR3 sequences and most-parsimonious VDJ recombination scenarios were assigned using the TCRdist pipeline. In a later analysis, each TCR beta chain was defined by its CDR3 amino acid sequence together with its V-gene family, and reads without a unique V-gene family were excluded. As a way to deal with suspected cross-contamination and a sequencing artifact, a later analysis dropped approximately 590 nucleotide sequences that were highly shared and had low generation probability. In a later analysis, a clonal expansion index for each public chain was calculated from normalized within-repertoire ranks of inferred template counts. A later analysis computed generation probabilities with a VDJ recombination model fitted to out-of-frame rearrangements, and checked the results against IGoR. In a later analysis, TCR-TCR, TCR-HLA and TCR-CMV co-occurrence was scored with hypergeometric tests, and a repertoire-size bias correction was applied to TCR pairs. In a later analysis, false discovery rates were estimated by permuting HLA or CMV assignments 20 times. In a later analysis, co-occurring TCRs were grouped using DBSCAN, and TCRdist sequence similarity was added for clustering within HLA-allele-positive subsets. For co-occurrence clustering, repertoires with fewer than 30,000 or more than 120,000 public chains were excluded, along with five repertoires with anomalous nucleotide sharing. This is the immuneACCESS table as TCRdb keeps it, with only in-frame sequences that have V and J called. A part of the clones is gone; compared with another copy, unresolved V genes explain less than half, and the rest is unexplained. The D gene and trimming were derived from the DNA, and the V and J assignments and clone size from that table. The sample yields 150,000 to 200,000 clones; around three quarters were counted once. The top ten hold around 2% of the sample.

The sequence is built from TRBV5-1 and TRBJ2-2, with 12 central nucleotides matching TRBD1. Sequenced input: PBMCs. The TCR was taken from a young woman in good health and CMV-seropositive. The bases are TGCGCCAGCAGTCCTGTGGGACAGGGGGCAATCGGGGAGCTGTTTTTT. The encoded protein is CASSPVGQGAIGELFF.